The 26 T cell receptor beta chains given below trace back to one sample, sequenced in a study of blood T cell repertoires in COVID-19 (TCRdb year 2020). The library was made by the immunoSEQ multiplex PCR assay. This is the immuneACCESS table as TCRdb keeps it, with only in-frame sequences that have V and J called. A part of the clones is gone; compared with another copy, unresolved V genes explain less than half, and the rest is unexplained. Across this sample there are approximately 480,000 clones, with 87% seen only once. 0.65% to 0.9% of the sample comes from the top ten. The sample consisted of PBMCs or T cells enriched from blood (not recorded which). The receptors come from a woman aged 18-29 years who had recovered from COVID-19.

CDR3 sequence reads: CASSPYSARVTGANTEAFF. CDR3 nucleotide sequence: TGTGCCAGCAGCCCGTACTCAGCGAGGGTGACAGGGGCGAACACTGAAGCTTTCTTT. This chain uses TRBV11-2 with TRBJ1-1; 8 bases map to TRBD1. CDR1 SGHAT and CDR2 FQNNGV come from the germline V gene. J lost 1 base, V lost 5 bases, and 18 bases had no gene match. The CDR3 is 19 residues long.

This clone was detected only once. The V gene is TRBV9, the J gene TRBJ1-1; the D gene is possibly TRBD1 (5 bases). Germline-derived CDR1 and CDR2 are SGDLS and YYNGEE. This CDR3 spans 16 amino acids. Trimming cost V 4 bases and J 3 bases, with 19 bases left between them. The CDR3 reads CASSLTVGGGDTEAFF. CDR3 DNA sequence: TGTGCCAGCAGCTTGACTGTCGGTGGGGGGGACACTGAAGCTTTCTTT.

This sequence joins TRBV27 and TRBJ2-7; 9 bases fit TRBD1. The CDR3 contains 15 residues. The ends lost 3 bases at V and 3 bases at J; junction bases unmatched: 6. Looked up from germline, CDR1 is MNHEY and CDR2 is SMNVEV (reference sequence). CDR3 protein: CASSFRPTGGYEQYF. The CDR3 DNA reads TGTGCCAGCAGTTTCCGGCCGACAGGGGGCTACGAGCAGTACTTC.

This sequence joins TRBV6-5 and TRBJ2-7; 9 bases agree with TRBD2. Germline trimming cut 8 bases from V and 0 bases from J; bases unmatched to any gene: 5. CDR1 and CDR2 from the germline V gene are MNHEY and SVGAGI. There are 14 residues in the CDR3. The DNA for the CDR3 is TGTGCCAGCGGAAGGACTAGCGCCTCCTACGAGCAGTACTTC. Translated, it gives CASGRTSASYEQYF.

The chain joins TRBV7-2 to TRBJ1-3; D is unclear. Germline V gene lookup returns CDR1 SGHTA and CDR2 FQGNSA. The CDR3 is 15 amino acids. Trimming left V 2 bases short and J 8 bases short, with 16 bases between. CDR3 region: CASSLPPPVFDTIYF. The CDR3 DNA is TGTGCCAGCAGCTTACCCCCCCCCGTGTTTGACACCATATATTTT.

This chain's CDR3 is CASSLSDSSYEQYF. The CDR3 coding sequence is TGCGCCAGCAGCTTGTCCGACTCTTCCTACGAGCAGTACTTC. This rearrangement joins TRBV5-1 to TRBJ2-7, with D unclear. Germline lookup yields CDR1 SGHRS and CDR2 YFSETQ. The CDR3 runs 14 residues. Between the trimmed V and J ends, which lost 1 base and 1 base, there was a span of 9 bases.

The chain joins TRBV27 to TRBJ1-1, with D maybe TRBD1 (6 bases). This CDR3 contains 14 residues. The V end lost 6 bases, the J end lost 9 bases, and 20 bases lay between the germline ends. Germline CDR1 is MNHEY and CDR2 is SMNVEV (reference sequence). This CDR3 reads CASRADSLWRKAFF. DNA of the CDR3: TGTGCCAGCAGGGCGGACAGTCTCTGGCGGAAAGCTTTCTTT.

The rearrangement joins TRBV30 to TRBJ1-6, with 9 nucleotides matching TRBD1. The CDR3 extends over 14 amino acids. V lost 7 bases to trimming and J lost 5 bases; unmatched junction nucleotides: 6. CDR1 and CDR2 from the germline V gene are GTSNPN and SVGIG (reference sequence). The CDR3 spells CAYNRQGDNSPLHF. In nucleotides, the CDR3 is TGTGCCTACAACCGACAGGGGGATAATTCACCCCTCCACTTT.

In its sample, this clone was seen once. The chain couples TRBV14 to TRBJ2-7; 8 nucleotides match TRBD1. Germline CDR1 is SGHDN and CDR2 is FVKESK. V lost 4 bases and J lost 2; bases outside the gene matches: 4. The CDR3 has 14 amino acids. In DNA form, the CDR3 reads TGTGCCAGCAGCCTTATGACAGGGGCCTACGAGCAGTACTTC. Encoded protein: CASSLMTGAYEQYF.

The chain couples TRBV28 to TRBJ1-2, with TRBD1 matching 8 bases. The CDR3 consists of 14 residues. Trimming at V came to 4 bases and at J to 7 bases, leaving 8 bases not matched to a gene. CDR1 and CDR2 (germline): MDHEN, SYDVKM. The CDR3 loop is CASSSTTGEVGYTF. The CDR3 bases are TGTGCCAGCAGTTCCACGACAGGGGAGGTTGGCTACACCTTC.

This chain uses TRBV5-1 with TRBJ1-4; D is ambiguous. The CDR3 length is 13 residues. Germline-derived CDR1 and CDR2 are SGHRS and YFSETQ. V was cut by 5 bases and J by 8 bases, with 13 bases left in between. The CDR3 bases are TGCGCCAGCAGGATGGGAGAGAGGGAAAAACTGTTTTTT. Its translation: CASRMGEREKLFF.

The J gene is TRBJ2-3, the V gene TRBV7-8; possibly TRBD2 for D (6 bases). Trimming took 6 bases from V and 1 from J, leaving 23 bases between them. Per germline, CDR1 SGHVS and CDR2 FQNEAQ. This CDR3 contains 18 residues. CDR3 in DNA: TGTGCCAGCAGACCGGCGAGGGGAGGAGGCGGGGGCACAGATACGCAGTATTTT. Translating it yields CASRPARGGGGGTDTQYF.

In this sample, this clone turned up a few times. The chain uses TRBV6-4 and TRBJ1-1; D may be TRBD1 (5 bases). Trimming removed 5 bases from V and 3 bases from J, with 13 bases in between. This CDR3 is 14 amino acids long. Per germline, CDR1 MRHNA and CDR2 SNTAGT. Written as DNA, the CDR3 is TGTGCCAGCAGTCTGGTTGGGGGGGACACTGAAGCTTTCTTT. Its protein is CASSLVGGDTEAFF.

This rearrangement joins TRBV29-1 to TRBJ1-1, with a weak D call TRBD1 (5 bases). Trimming pared 7 bases from V and 1 base from J, leaving 16 bases between. The CDR3 has 14 amino acids. Germline V CDR1 and CDR2: SQVTM, ANQGSEA. This CDR3 is CSGTRGGENTEAFF. DNA for the CDR3: TGCAGCGGGACCCGGGGGGGAGAGAACACTGAAGCTTTCTTT.

The rearrangement uses TRBV7-2 and TRBJ2-7; 8 nucleotides match TRBD2. From germline, CDR1 is SGHTA and CDR2 FQGNSA. The CDR3 has 14 amino acids. J lost 8 bases, V lost 3 bases, and 9 bases had no gene match. CDR3 sequence reads: CASSFRTSWEKQYF. In DNA form, the CDR3 reads TGTGCCAGCAGCTTCCGGACTAGCTGGGAAAAGCAGTACTTC.

The rearrangement uses TRBV28 and TRBJ1-5; D is unresolved. CDR3 size: 14 residues. Trimming took off 2 bases at V and 10 bases at J, with 15 bases between the two ends. Germline V lookup: CDR1 MDHEN, CDR2 SYDVKM. CDR3 nucleotide sequence: TGTGCCAGCAGTTTAGGATGGGGAGAGGGTCCCCAGCATTTT. Its protein product is CASSLGWGEGPQHF.

Remarks on this clone: One end of the junction fails to match germline, which may point to a read error. The chain combines TRBV10-1 with TRBJ2-5, with 7 nucleotides matching TRBD1. Germline CDR1 WNHNN, CDR2 SYGVQD (reference sequence). CDR3 length equals 13 residues. CDR3 in DNA: TGCGCCAGCCGACAGGGAATTCAAGGGACCCAGTACTTC. The encoded protein is CASRQGIQGTQYF.

The J gene is TRBJ1-1, the V gene TRBV25-1, with D tentatively TRBD1 (5 bases). The V end was cut by 5 bases, the J end by 2 bases, with 12 bases between. CDR1 is MGHDK and CDR2 is SYGVNS in the germline V gene. CDR3 length: 14 residues. In nucleotides, the CDR3 is TGTGCCAGCAGTCCTAGGGGATTCAACACTGAAGCTTTCTTT. Its translation: CASSPRGFNTEAFF.

The CDR3 sequence is CASSFPILADKETQYF. The CDR3 nucleotides are TGTGCCAGCAGCTTTCCTATCCTAGCGGATAAAGAGACCCAGTACTTC. This rearrangement joins TRBV5-6 to TRBJ2-5, with 7 bases lining up with TRBD2. Trimming removed 2 bases from V and 3 bases from J; junction bases left unmatched: 10. This CDR3 is built from 16 residues. Germline V gives CDR1 SGHDT, CDR2 YYEEEE.

This chain connects TRBV25-1 to TRBJ1-4, with D possibly being TRBD1 (6 bases). V lost 1 base, J lost 1 base, and 7 bases lay in between. The CDR3 covers 15 residues. Germline V gives CDR1 MGHDK, CDR2 SYGVNS. DNA for the CDR3: TGTGCCAGCAGTGAATTCAGGGGAACTAATGAAAAACTGTTTTTT. Protein sequence: CASSEFRGTNEKLFF.

This chain uses TRBV11-1 with TRBJ2-5; a weak D match, TRBD2 (6 bases). CDR1 is SGHAT, CDR2 FQDESV, per germline (reference sequence). The CDR3 is made up of 15 amino acids. Trimming pared 4 bases from V and 1 base from J, leaving 13 bases between. This chain's CDR3 is CASSYGGASQETQYF. In nucleotides, the CDR3 is TGTGCCAGCAGCTACGGAGGGGCCTCCCAAGAGACCCAGTACTTC.

This clone was detected only a few times. The chain joins TRBV7-2 to TRBJ1-1, with no clear D. V dropped 2 bases and J dropped 1 base, with 2 bases sitting between them. The CDR3 loop spans 12 amino acids. The germline V gene encodes CDR1 SGHTA and CDR2 FQGNSA. DNA of the CDR3: TGTGCCAGCAGCTTACAGAACACTGAAGCTTTCTTT. Translating it yields CASSLQNTEAFF.

The chain links TRBV30 to TRBJ1-5, with TRBD1 matching over 7 bases. Looked up from germline, CDR1 is GTSNPN and CDR2 is SVGIG (reference sequence). The CDR3 runs to 13 residues. Germline trimming cut 5 bases from V and 4 bases from J; bases unmatched to any gene: 5. DNA for the CDR3: TGTGCCTGGGGGAAGGACAGGAATCAGCCCCAGCATTTT. As protein: CAWGKDRNQPQHF.

CDR3 sequence: CASSLDGGTGELFF. CDR3 sequence (DNA): TGTGCCAGCAGCTTAGACGGGGGCACCGGGGAGCTGTTTTTT. The chain uses TRBV7-2 and TRBJ2-2, with TRBD2 as a possible D gene (6 bases). Germline V CDR1 and CDR2: SGHTA, FQGNSA. This CDR3 contains 14 residues. V lost 1 base and J lost 4, with 7 bases in between.

This clone was seen only a few times. V gene TRBV5-1 combines with J gene TRBJ1-2; 10 positions agree with TRBD1. Germline trimming cut 4 bases from V and 6 bases from J; bases unmatched to any gene: 3. From germline, CDR1 is SGHRS and CDR2 YFSETQ. This CDR3 has 13 residues. In DNA form, the CDR3 reads TGCGCCAGCAGCGCGGACAGGGGGGATGGCTACACCTTC. Protein: CASSADRGDGYTF.

The CDR3 loop reads CASSPFLGGLNTEAFF. DNA for the CDR3: TGTGCCAGCAGCCCCTTCCTTGGGGGCCTGAACACTGAAGCTTTCTTT. This chain joins TRBV3-1 (or the pseudogene TRBV3-2) and TRBJ1-1; TRBD1 is a possible D gene (6 bases). The CDR3 sequence is 16 residues long. Looked up from germline, CDR1 is LGHDT and CDR2 is YNNKEL (reference sequence). V shed 4 bases and J shed 0 bases, with 15 bases lying between them.